A selection of T cell receptor beta chains follows, all from one sample in a study of shared clonotypes between healthy human individuals. Clones were read by immunoSEQ multiplex PCR, and TCRdb kept only the in-frame ones, dropping some. The data hold some 1 million clones, with under 80% observed a single time. Sequenced: memory CD4+ T cells sorted from blood. The source is a young man in good health. CDR3s include the opening cysteine and the closing phenylalanine or tryptophan. A D gene is named only where the DNA matches it firmly. Part of the rows lack a size; the others show once, few, many or a class for expanded clones.

cdr3_nt,cdr3_aa,v_call,clone_size,d_call,j_call
TGCGCCAGCAGCATGTATGGGACAGGGCTAAACGAGCAGTACTTC,CASSMYGTGLNEQYF,TRBV5-1,.,TRBD1,TRBJ2-7
TGTGCCAGCAGTTGGAACAGGGGTGGACCATATGGCTACACCTTC,CASSWNRGGPYGYTF,TRBV6-5,.,TRBD1,TRBJ1-2
TGCAGCGCAGATACGCAGTATTTT,CSADTQYF,TRBV29-1,once,.,TRBJ2-3
TGTGCCAGCAGTGAGGGACCCCGGCCGTTCTTC,CASSEGPRPFF,TRBV2,.,.,TRBJ2-1
TGTGCCAGCAGTGAACACAGGTCTGGGGCCAACGTCCTGACTTTC,CASSEHRSGANVLTF,TRBV25-1,.,.,TRBJ2-6
TGTGCCAGCAGCCAAGAAGCTAAGACCTACGAGCAGTACTTC,CASSQEAKTYEQYF,TRBV14,.,.,TRBJ2-7
TGTGCCAGCAGGGGGACAGGGAAGCCTGAAAAACTGTTTTTT,CASRGTGKPEKLFF,TRBV2,.,TRBD1,TRBJ1-4
TGTGCCAGCAAGTACGTCAGGGCTATCACTGAAGCTTTCTTT,CASKYVRAITEAFF,TRBV28,.,.,TRBJ1-1
TGTGCGAGCAGGCACTCCGCGGGTGAGCAGTTCTTC,CASRHSAGEQFF,TRBV6-1,.,.,TRBJ2-1
TGTGCCAGCTCGTTACAAGAGGGGGCGCGAGGCGAAAAACTGTTTTTT,CASSLQEGARGEKLFF,TRBV18,once,TRBD1,TRBJ1-4
TGCGCCAGCAGCCAAGATCGGAGTAGCCGCAATGAGCAGTTCTTC,CASSQDRSSRNEQFF,TRBV4-3,many,.,TRBJ2-1
TGTGCCAGCAGTCGGGGACAGGGACCCTACGAGCAGTACTTC,CASSRGQGPYEQYF,TRBV2,.,TRBD1,TRBJ2-7
TGTGCCAGCAGTGGCTCGTTCCAGAAGGGGACCATGTATTTT,CASSGSFQKGTMYF,TRBV28,.,.,TRBJ2-3
TGTGCCAGCGGCCAGGGGCCCTCTGGGGCCAACGTCCTGACTTTC,CASGQGPSGANVLTF,TRBV6-5,.,.,TRBJ2-6
TGTGCCAGCGGCGGGGGGCGAAACAATGAGCAGTTCTTC,CASGGGRNNEQFF,TRBV7-2,.,TRBD2,TRBJ2-1
TGTGCCAGCATCGCCTTGGACAGGGGGAAGTATGGCTACACCTTC,CASIALDRGKYGYTF,TRBV5-6,.,TRBD1,TRBJ1-2
TGTGCCAGCTCAGCCAACCGACAGGGCCTCCCGAACACTGAAGCTTTCTTT,CASSANRQGLPNTEAFF,TRBV18,.,TRBD1,TRBJ1-1
TGCGCCAGCAGCCCTATGGGACTAGCGGGAGTCACCTCCTACAATGAGCAGTTCTTC,CASSPMGLAGVTSYNEQFF,TRBV5-1,.,TRBD2,TRBJ2-1
TGTGCCAGCAGTGAATATCTTTCCCGAGAGCTGGAAAAACTGTTTTTT,CASSEYLSRELEKLFF,TRBV25-1,.,.,TRBJ1-4
TGTGCCAGCAGCCTCCGGGACCAGAGGTCCTACGAGCAGTACTTC,CASSLRDQRSYEQYF,TRBV4-2,.,.,TRBJ2-7
TGTGCCAGCGGCCGGGACTCACTATCGGAGCAGTATTTT,CASGRDSLSEQYF,TRBV6-5,few,.,TRBJ2-3
TGTGCCAGCAGTTACTCAGTCGGACATAATGAAAAACTGTTTTTT,CASSYSVGHNEKLFF,TRBV6-5,.,.,TRBJ1-4
TGTGCCAGCAGCCGAGCGGGGACCCAAGAGACCCAGTACTTC,CASSRAGTQETQYF,TRBV7-2,once,TRBD2,TRBJ2-5
TGTGCCAGCAGCCACTCTCTAGCGGGGGGGAACACCGGGGAGCTGTTTTTT,CASSHSLAGGNTGELFF,TRBV4-2,.,TRBD2,TRBJ2-2
TGTGCCAGCAGTGCTACATCCTCTTCCAATGAAAAACTGTTTTTT,CASSATSSSNEKLFF,TRBV6-1,few,.,TRBJ1-4
TGTGCCTGGAGTGTGGGACGCAATTCACCCCTCCACTTT,CAWSVGRNSPLHF,TRBV30,.,.,TRBJ1-6
TGTGCCAGCAGTTACGAGGGAGGGGTGATTAAGCCCCAGCATTTT,CASSYEGGVIKPQHF,TRBV28,.,.,TRBJ1-5
TGTGCCAGCAGCTCTCGGGACAGTCTCCAAGAGACCCAGTACTTC,CASSSRDSLQETQYF,TRBV5-6,.,TRBD1,TRBJ2-5
TGTGCCAGTAGTATAAGGGGGGGGACTAGCAGTGAGACCCAGTACTTC,CASSIRGGTSSETQYF,TRBV19,.,TRBD2,TRBJ2-5
TGTGCCAGCAGCCAAGAAGGGAGCGTCCACGAGCAGTACTTC,CASSQEGSVHEQYF,TRBV4-2,few,.,TRBJ2-7
TGCGCCAGCAGCCAGCAGGCTGGGCAGGGCTCCTACGAGCAGTACTTC,CASSQQAGQGSYEQYF,TRBV4-1,.,.,TRBJ2-7
TGTGCCAGCAGGCCGGGGGGGCTGAACACTGAAGCTTTCTTT,CASRPGGLNTEAFF,TRBV28,.,.,TRBJ1-1
TGTGCTAGCAGCAGGGGCCGGGCTGCGGGATTAGTGGAGACCCAGTACTTC,CASSRGRAAGLVETQYF,TRBV11-1,.,.,TRBJ2-5
TGTGCCAGCAGCTTAGTAGGGACAGGACTCTCGGATACGCAGTATTTT,CASSLVGTGLSDTQYF,TRBV11-2,few,TRBD1,TRBJ2-3
TGTGCCAGCAGTCCCGGACAGGGGCCAGATACGCAGTATTTT,CASSPGQGPDTQYF,TRBV6-5,.,TRBD1,TRBJ2-3
TGTGCCAGCAGCTTCGGGACTAGCGGTACCACCTACGAGCAGTACTTC,CASSFGTSGTTYEQYF,TRBV7-2,once,TRBD2,TRBJ2-7
TGTGCCAGCAGTTACTCGACCACAGGGGGTAGTGGCAATCAGCCCCAGCATTTT,CASSYSTTGGSGNQPQHF,TRBV6-8,.,TRBD1,TRBJ1-5
TGTGCCAGCAGCTCAGGGCCTACCGGGGAGCTGTTTTTT,CASSSGPTGELFF,TRBV6-5,few,.,TRBJ2-2
TGTGCCAGCAGACCAGGGGAAACAGATACGCAGTATTTT,CASRPGETDTQYF,TRBV6-5,.,.,TRBJ2-3
TGTGCCAGCAGCTTCGCCGGGACAGGGTATAGGGAGCAGTACTTC,CASSFAGTGYREQYF,TRBV13,.,TRBD1,TRBJ2-7
TGCGCCAGCAGCCAAGAAGCAGGGTGGGGTGAAAAACTGTTTTTT,CASSQEAGWGEKLFF,TRBV4-3,.,.,TRBJ1-4
TGCGCCAGCAGCCGAAAAATATACGGGGCCGAGAACACTGAAGCTTTCTTT,CASSRKIYGAENTEAFF,TRBV4-1,.,.,TRBJ1-1
TGTGCCAGCAGACCCGGGACAGGTCAGAACGAGCAGTACTTC,CASRPGTGQNEQYF,TRBV25-1,.,TRBD1,TRBJ2-7
TGTGCCAGCAAGAGGGAAGCGGTCAATGAGCAGTTCTTC,CASKREAVNEQFF,TRBV2,.,.,TRBJ2-1
TGTGCCAGCAGCGAGGGACCAATTTACAATGAGCAGTTCTTC,CASSEGPIYNEQFF,TRBV9,.,.,TRBJ2-1
TGTGCCAGCATCCAGGGGGGGTCAGGTCAGCCCCAGCATTTT,CASIQGGSGQPQHF,TRBV28,.,TRBD1,TRBJ1-5
TGTGCCAGCAGTTTTTCCCAGGGAGGCTACACCTTC,CASSFSQGGYTF,TRBV27,.,.,TRBJ1-2
TGTGCCAGTAACTCGGGACTAGCGGGACGGGGAAACATTCAGTACTTC,CASNSGLAGRGNIQYF,TRBV19,.,TRBD2,TRBJ2-4
TGTGCCACCAGAAACGGACAGGGGGCATACTATGGCTACACCTTC,CATRNGQGAYYGYTF,TRBV5-4,once,TRBD1,TRBJ1-2